The rows below give T cell receptor beta chains drawn from one sample of a study of shared clonotypes between healthy human individuals. The repertoire was sequenced with immunoSEQ multiplex PCR; TCRdb's copy has only in-frame clones and lacks some. This table holds 2,500,000 or so clones, about 90% found once. The sequenced sample was naive CD4+ T cells from PBMCs. The source is a man between 18 and 29 years old in good health. Some clones in this sample may be carry-over from other donors' samples. The CDR3 runs from the conserved cysteine through the conserved F or W. D genes are given only for firm matches. Expanded clones are given a class, and other clones once, few, many or no size at all.

>TRBV4-1|TRBJ1-2|-|-
TGCGCCAGCAGCCAAGATCGAGGGGGGAACTATGGCTACACCTTC
CASSQDRGGNYGYTF
>TRBV11-2|TRBJ2-7|-|-
TGTGCCAGCAGCTTAGTCCGCGGGCTGGGCTCCGAGCAGTACTTC
CASSLVRGLGSEQYF
>TRBV7-3|TRBJ1-1|-|-
TGTGCCAGCAGTTCCACCGGGACAAACACTGAAGCTTTCTTT
CASSSTGTNTEAFF
>TRBV2|TRBJ2-1|TRBD1|-
TGTGCCAGCACCGGAGACAGGGGCCCACACAATGAGCAGTTCTTC
CASTGDRGPHNEQFF
>TRBV6-1|TRBJ2-5|-|-
TGTGCCAGCAGTAAAGACGGCCGGGGGGCCCAAGAGACCCAGTACTTC
CASSKDGRGAQETQYF
>TRBV4-2|TRBJ1-6|-|-
TGTGCCAGCAGCCAACCGACTCGGGGCCTGGGCTCACCCCTCCACTTT
CASSQPTRGLGSPLHF
>TRBV28|TRBJ1-3|-|-
TGTGCCAGCAGTTTAGGGGGTTCTGGAAACACCATATATTTT
CASSLGGSGNTIYF
>TRBV28|TRBJ2-7|-|-
TGTGCCAGCAGGCGGATGGAGAACGAGCAGTACTTC
CASRRMENEQYF
>TRBV5-4|TRBJ1-2|-|-
TGTGCCAGCAGCCCGTTGGGTTCTAGCTACACCTTC
CASSPLGSSYTF
>TRBV18|TRBJ2-5|-|-
TGTGCCAGCTCACTCGACACCCAAGAGACCCAGTACTTC
CASSLDTQETQYF
>TRBV7-3|TRBJ2-2|TRBD1|-
TGTGCCAGCAGCTCGGGGACAGGAGGAATACCCGGGGAGCTGTTTTTT
CASSSGTGGIPGELFF
>TRBV27|TRBJ2-2|-|-
TGTGCCAGCAGTTTATTCTGGGGGTCCACCGGGGAGCTGTTTTTT
CASSLFWGSTGELFF
>TRBV4-2|TRBJ2-2|TRBD2|-
TGTGCCAGCAACCCTAGCGGGAGGGGGACCGGGGAGCTGTTTTTT
CASNPSGRGTGELFF
>TRBV5-1|TRBJ2-3|-|-
TGCGCCAGCAGCGGGGTCCCTTCCACAGATACGCAGTATTTT
CASSGVPSTDTQYF
>TRBV28|TRBJ1-5|TRBD1|-
TGTGCCAGCAGCGGAGAGGGCAGGGGGCGTGGGAACAATCAGCCCCAGCATTTT
CASSGEGRGRGNNQPQHF
>TRBV11-3|TRBJ2-1|TRBD2|-
TGTGCCAGCAAGGGACTAGCGGGGTCGGATGAGCAGTTCTTC
CASKGLAGSDEQFF
>TRBV28|TRBJ2-5|-|-
TGTGCCAGCAGTTTTAGACGCCGGCAGGGAAGATTCGAGACCCAGTACTTC
CASSFRRRQGRFETQYF
>TRBV28|TRBJ2-2|TRBD1|once
TGTGCCAGCCGCTGGGCAGGGGGCACCGGGGAGCTGTTTTTT
CASRWAGGTGELFF
>TRBV5-4|TRBJ2-2|TRBD2|once
TGTGCCAGCAGCCGGACTAGCGGGAGCACCGGGGAGCTGTTTTTT
CASSRTSGSTGELFF
>TRBV18|TRBJ2-7|-|-
TGTGCCAGCTCACCACCCCCCCGGGCCCCCTACGAGCAGTACTTC
CASSPPPRAPYEQYF
>TRBV28|TRBJ2-7|-|-
TGTGCCAGCAGTTCTCTCCAAAATCCCTACGAGCAGTACTTC
CASSSLQNPYEQYF
>TRBV7-2|TRBJ2-6|TRBD1|-
TGTGCCAGCAGCTACCGGGACAGGGGGCATGGGGCCAACGTCCTGACTTTC
CASSYRDRGHGANVLTF
>TRBV28|TRBJ2-3|-|-
TGTGCCAGCAGTCCCCCGACAGAGACTAGGGCAGATACGCAGTATTTT
CASSPPTETRADTQYF
>TRBV28|TRBJ1-4|-|-
TGTGCCAGCAGACCTCCCCCGGCAACTAATGAAAAACTGTTTTTT
CASRPPPATNEKLFF
>TRBV10-3|TRBJ2-3|TRBD2|once
TGTGCCATCAGTGGGGAGGGAGTGGGTAGGAAGCAGTATTTT
CAISGEGVGRKQYF
>TRBV6-5|TRBJ2-1|TRBD2|-
TGTGCCAGCAGTTACTCGAATAGCGGGAGGTCCAATGAGCAGTTCTTC
CASSYSNSGRSNEQFF